This record concerns one T cell receptor (beta chain) sequence. The antigen this receptor binds is unknown. Nothing much larger sits one base from this clone, and base qualities are not available. Participants in the prospective study were aged roughly 18 to 89 years, lived in some 24 United States geographic areas, and enrolled through a virtual design. Cohort assignment in the prospective study relied on participant-reported clinical history from a screening survey and a study questionnaire. A participant counted as exposed if, within 2 weeks of entering the study, that participant had been in contact with someone who had a PCR-confirmed or clinician-diagnosed COVID-19 case. Mobile phlebotomists in the prospective study collected whole blood, serum and a nasopharyngeal or oropharyngeal swab from every participant. Prospective study participants could optionally give additional blood draws and questionnaires over an approximately two-month period. Before DNA extraction, blood samples from the prospective study were shipped at room temperature or frozen.

The sample comes from a study of blood T cell repertoires in COVID-19 (dated by TCRdb to 2019 to 2021). About the full investigation: Collaborator samples came from the United States, Italy and Spain and covered acute and convalescent phases of COVID-19. The prospective study material was composed of cDNA or gDNA derived from T cells, B-cell-depleted T cells, or PBMCs. Subjects who had been exposed to COVID-19, were actively infected with it, or had recovered from it provided the deeply sampled blood TCRbeta repertoires that made up the dataset. The repertoires were released in a freely available public database meant as a resource for research on the immune response to SARS-CoV-2. The samples were drawn from two sources: the first 160 participants of the ongoing ImmuneRACE study, and about 1,300 subjects contributed by 6 global collaborators. Sample metadata almost always included a de-identified subject ID, COVID-19 status, age in years and sex. Where available, HLA class I and class II types were taken from metadata supplied by the sample provider and were not determined by assay-based typing. What the authors observed across the whole study: The quantity of clinical and demographic metadata differed by source and by participant and was supplied without curation.

Trimming removed 4 bases from V and 3 bases from J; the gene matches leave 5 bases unexplained. CDR1 and CDR2 are drawn from the germline V gene: MDHEN, SYDVKM. The CDR3 spans 15 residues, from the cysteine through the phenylalanine. Here the CDR3 DNA is all that survives: 45 bases in frame from base 1. The immunoSEQ Assay, a bias-controlled multiplex PCR, was used to amplify TCRbeta CDR3 regions from genomic DNA. In the original analysis: The number of nucleated cells in each sample was estimated by amplification of reference gene primers within the assay. To quantify the absolute abundance of each unique TCRbeta CDR3 rearrangement, sequence reads were collapsed and filtered. For each sample, productive Simpson clonality was calculated as the square root of Simpson's diversity index over productive rearrangements. TCRdb took this table from immuneACCESS and kept in-frame rearrangements with V and J called. Such tables lack part of the clones; where checked against another copy, unresolved V genes explain under half of the gap, and the rest is unexplained. V and J calls and clone size are copied from that table; D and trimming were computed from the DNA. Recorded for this sample are hundreds of thousands of clones; almost 90% of them occurred a single time. About 15% of the sample belongs to the ten largest clones.

The sequenced sample consisted of PBMCs or T cells enriched from blood (not recorded which). The V and J genes are TRBV28 and TRBJ1-5, and TRBD1 aligns with 8 junction nucleotides. The TCR comes from a man aged 25-45 years who had been exposed to COVID-19. The bases are TGTGCCAGCAGTTCAGGGGGCCCTCCCAATCAGCCCCAGCATTTT. Translated, it gives CASSSGGPPNQPQHF.